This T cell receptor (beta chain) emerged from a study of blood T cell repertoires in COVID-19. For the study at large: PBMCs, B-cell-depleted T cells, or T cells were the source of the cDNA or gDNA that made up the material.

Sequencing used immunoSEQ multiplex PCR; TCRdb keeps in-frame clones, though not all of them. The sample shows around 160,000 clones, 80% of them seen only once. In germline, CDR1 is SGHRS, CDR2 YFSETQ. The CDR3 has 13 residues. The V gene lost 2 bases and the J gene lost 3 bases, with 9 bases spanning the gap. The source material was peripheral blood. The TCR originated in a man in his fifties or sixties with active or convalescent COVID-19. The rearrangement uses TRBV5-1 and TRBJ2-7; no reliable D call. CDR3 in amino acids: CASSLLRFYEQYF. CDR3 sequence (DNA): TGCGCCAGCAGCTTATTACGGTTCTACGAGCAGTACTTC.